The next 16 T cell receptor beta chains were all read from a single sample in a study of T cell repertoires in cytomegalovirus infection. These receptors' antigens are unknown. Each CDR3 protein gets one entry after TCRdb re-called the reads with MiXCR. The sample shows roughly 990,000 distinct CDR3 sequences, approximately 31% of them seen only once. Source: cultured CD8+ T cells from PBMCs, taken from culture after CMV antigen stimulation. The receptor source for this set is a human donor in good health (CMV status not recorded). Some clones in this sample may be carry-over from other donors' samples.

This chain connects TRBV23-1 to TRBJ2-1, with D possibly matching TRBD2 (6 bases). TRBV23-1 is reported as an ORF; its role is uncertain. This CDR3 contains 13 residues. Trimming removed 0 bases from V and 10 bases from J, with 10 bases in between. The CDR3 DNA reads as TGCGCCAGCAGTCAATCGGAGGGGTACGAGCAGTTCTTC. It translates to CASSQSEGYEQFF.

The CDR3 coding sequence is TGTGCCAGCTCTGGGACAGGGGGCACCAGCACAGATACGCAGTATTTT. Translating it yields CASSGTGGTSTDTQYF. This chain connects TRBV18 to TRBJ2-3, with TRBD1 identical over 12 bases. The CDR3 has 16 residues. Germline trimming cut 6 bases from V and 0 bases from J; bases unmatched to any gene: 4. Germline V lookup: CDR1 KGHSH, CDR2 LQKENI.

The chain carries TRBV4-2 and TRBJ2-1; TRBD1 matches at 8 bases. This CDR3 is 17 amino acids long. The germline gives CDR1 LGHNA, CDR2 YNFKEQ. The ends lost 3 bases at V and 0 bases at J; junction bases unmatched: 7. The chain's CDR3 is CASSQGQAPSSYNEQFF. The DNA of the CDR3 is TGTGCCAGCAGCCAGGGACAGGCCCCCAGCTCCTACAATGAGCAGTTCTTC.

J is TRBJ2-1 and V is TRBV20-1; D remains ambiguous. This CDR3 has 8 amino acids. The germline V gene encodes CDR1 DFQATT and CDR2 SNEGSKA (reference sequence). Trimming took off 8 bases at V and 12 bases at J, with 8 bases between the two ends. CDR3 in amino acids: CSPVRQFF. In DNA, the CDR3 is TGCAGTCCTGTTCGGCAGTTCTTC.

This clonotype was detected many times. V gene TRBV7-6 combines with J gene TRBJ1-1; D is ambiguous. The CDR3 spans 13 residues. The germline gives CDR1 SGHVS, CDR2 FNYEAQ. V was clipped by 5 bases and J by 0 bases, with 7 bases between them. CDR3 amino acids: CASSPFMNTEAFF. In DNA form, the CDR3 reads TGTGCCAGCAGCCCTTTCATGAACACTGAAGCTTTCTTT.

This clonotype is a singleton in its sample. The gene calls are TRBV29-1 and TRBJ2-7, with TRBD1 matching over 8 bases. After removal of 4 bases from V and 3 bases from J, the junction contained 5 bases not matched to a gene. The CDR3 spans 13 residues. Germline-derived CDR1 and CDR2 are SQVTM and ANQGSEA. CDR3 residues: CSVVWDRLYEQYF. DNA of the CDR3: TGCAGCGTTGTATGGGACAGGCTCTACGAGCAGTACTTC.

Only a few counts were recorded for this clonotype. This chain joins TRBV7-9 and TRBJ1-6; the D is unclear. CDR1 is SEHNR and CDR2 is FQNEAQ in the germline V gene (reference sequence). The length of the CDR3 is 16 residues. Trimming cost V 5 bases and J 0 bases, with 11 bases left between them. DNA of the CDR3: TGTGCCAGCAGCCACTCAAGGAGCTCCTATAATTCACCCCTCCACTTT. Amino acids: CASSHSRSSYNSPLHF.

The V gene is TRBV6-1, the J gene TRBJ2-5; no clear D gene. Trimming removed 7 bases at V and 5 bases at J, with 20 bases between. Germline V gene lookup returns CDR1 MNHNS and CDR2 SASEGT. The CDR3 sequence is 15 residues long. This CDR3 is CASTPGGRRLETQYF. Written as DNA, the CDR3 is TGTGCCAGCACCCCGGGTGGGCGAAGGTTGGAGACCCAGTACTTC.

The rearrangement uses TRBV4-1 and TRBJ1-2; D unclear. Per germline, CDR1 MGHRA and CDR2 YSYEKL. Trimming took 0 bases from V and 13 from J, leaving 6 bases between them. The CDR3 has 10 amino acids. The CDR3, as DNA: TGCGCCAGCAGCCAAGATAGTATCACCTTC. Its protein is CASSQDSITF.

This clonotype was picked up many times. The gene calls are TRBV7-2 and TRBJ2-3, with 12 bases aligning to TRBD2. CDR1 and CDR2 from the germline V gene are SGHTA and FQGNSA. Trimming took 6 bases from V and 0 from J; bases not matched to a gene: 13. The CDR3 spans 19 residues. Here the CDR3 DNA reads TGTGCCAGCAGAATACTAGCGGGGGGCCAAACTTCAAGCACAGATACGCAGTATTTT. Encoded protein: CASRILAGGQTSSTDTQYF.

Concerning this clonotype: Sequence at one end of the junction differs from germline and may be a read error. The V and J genes are TRBV7-3 and TRBJ2-1; TRBD2 matches at 7 bases. Germline V lookup: CDR1 SGHTA, CDR2 FQGTGA. There are 16 residues in the CDR3. CDR3: CANSSQWRGTYNEQLF. The CDR3 DNA sequence: TGTGCCAACAGCTCCCAATGGCGGGGGACCTACAATGAGCAGTTGTTC.

This clonotype was picked up many times. This chain links TRBV6-1 with TRBJ2-1; 9 bases are shared with TRBD1. CDR3 size: 14 residues. In germline, CDR1 is MNHNS, CDR2 SASEGT. Losses at the gene ends were 6 bases for V and 9 bases for J; bases not matched to a gene: 9. The CDR3 DNA is TGTGCCAGCAGAACAGGGGGCCCGTGGGGTGAGCAGTTCTTC. Translating gives CASRTGGPWGEQFF.

The chain joins TRBV7-2 to TRBJ2-1, with TRBD2 matching 12 bases. This CDR3 comprises 20 residues. CDR1 and CDR2 (germline): SGHTA, FQGNSA. Trimming took 2 bases from V and 3 from J; bases not matched to a gene: 14. This chain's CDR3 is CASSLTGTGLAGGYYNEQFF. The CDR3 DNA is TGTGCCAGCAGCTTAACCGGGACAGGGCTAGCGGGGGGGTACTACAATGAGCAGTTCTTC.

This clonotype has a handful of counts. The chain combines TRBV15 with TRBJ1-5; D is unresolved. The V end was cut by 2 bases, the J end by 6 bases, with 8 bases between. Germline CDR1 reads LNHNV; CDR2 reads YYDKDF (reference sequence). This CDR3 is 13 amino acids long. This CDR3 is CATSRQVSQPQHF. CDR3 sequence (DNA): TGTGCCACCAGCAGACAAGTAAGTCAGCCCCAGCATTTT.

This clonotype showed up just a few times. The chain is built from TRBV6-1 and TRBJ2-7, with 8 positions matching TRBD2. This CDR3 is 17 amino acids long. The V gene end was trimmed by 0 bases and the J gene end by 6 bases; junction bases not matched to a gene: 13. Germline V gene data show CDR1 as MNHNS and CDR2 as SASEGT. CDR3 residues: CASSEASYRGGQIEQYV. In nucleotides, the CDR3 is TGTGCCAGCAGTGAAGCGAGCTATCGGGGGGGCCAAATCGAGCAGTACGTC.

This clonotype was recorded a few times. V usage is TRBV12-3 or TRBV12-4 and J usage is TRBJ2-5; 9 nucleotides match TRBD1. The ends lost 3 bases at V and 5 bases at J; junction bases unmatched: 7. There are 15 residues in the CDR3. The CDR3: CASSLNRGPEETQYF. CDR3 nucleotides: TGTGCCAGCAGTTTGAACAGGGGGCCAGAGGAGACCCAGTACTTC.